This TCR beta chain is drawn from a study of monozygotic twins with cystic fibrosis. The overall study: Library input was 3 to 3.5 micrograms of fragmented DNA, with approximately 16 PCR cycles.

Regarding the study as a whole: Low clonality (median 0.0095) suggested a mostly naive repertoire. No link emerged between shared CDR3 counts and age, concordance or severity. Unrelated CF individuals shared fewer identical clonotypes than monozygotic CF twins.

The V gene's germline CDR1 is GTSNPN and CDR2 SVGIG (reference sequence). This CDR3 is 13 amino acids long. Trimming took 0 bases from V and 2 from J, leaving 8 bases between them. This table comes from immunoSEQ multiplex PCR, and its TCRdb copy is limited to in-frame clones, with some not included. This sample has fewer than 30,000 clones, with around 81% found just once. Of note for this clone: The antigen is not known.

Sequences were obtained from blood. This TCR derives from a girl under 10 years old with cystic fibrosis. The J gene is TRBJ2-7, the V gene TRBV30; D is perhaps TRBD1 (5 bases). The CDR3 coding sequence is TGTGCCTGGAGTGTAAAAGGGGCCTACGAGCAGTACTTC. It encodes CAWSVKGAYEQYF.